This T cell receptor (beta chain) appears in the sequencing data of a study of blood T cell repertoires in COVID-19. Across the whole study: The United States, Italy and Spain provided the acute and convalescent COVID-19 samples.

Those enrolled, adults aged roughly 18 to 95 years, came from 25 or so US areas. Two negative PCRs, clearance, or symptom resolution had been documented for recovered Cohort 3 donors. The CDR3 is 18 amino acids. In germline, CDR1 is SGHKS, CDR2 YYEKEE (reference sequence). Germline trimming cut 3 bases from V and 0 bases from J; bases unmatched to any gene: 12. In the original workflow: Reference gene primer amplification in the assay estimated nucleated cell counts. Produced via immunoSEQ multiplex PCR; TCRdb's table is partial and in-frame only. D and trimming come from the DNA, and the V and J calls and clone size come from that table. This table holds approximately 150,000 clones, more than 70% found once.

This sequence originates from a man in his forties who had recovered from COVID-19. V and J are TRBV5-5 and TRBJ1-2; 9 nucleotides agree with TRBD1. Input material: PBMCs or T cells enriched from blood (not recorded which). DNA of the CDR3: TGTGCCAGCAGCTCATTAACAGGGGGCCCCTCGACTAACTATGGCTACACCTTC. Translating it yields CASSSLTGGPSTNYGYTF.